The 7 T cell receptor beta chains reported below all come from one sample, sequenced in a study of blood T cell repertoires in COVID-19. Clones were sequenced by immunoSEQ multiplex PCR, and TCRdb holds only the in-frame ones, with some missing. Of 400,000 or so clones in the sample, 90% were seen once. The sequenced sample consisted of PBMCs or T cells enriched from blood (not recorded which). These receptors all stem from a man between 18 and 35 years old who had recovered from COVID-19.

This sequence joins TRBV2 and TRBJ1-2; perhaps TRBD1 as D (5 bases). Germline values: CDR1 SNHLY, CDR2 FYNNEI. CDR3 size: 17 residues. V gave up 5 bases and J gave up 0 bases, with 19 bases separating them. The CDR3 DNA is TGTGCCAGCAGTCCCGGCCCCTCTCCAGGGTCTAACTATGGCTACACCTTC. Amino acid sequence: CASSPGPSPGSNYGYTF.

The CDR3 nucleotides are TGCGCCAGCAGTGAGTCAGGACTAGCGCACTCCTACGAGCAGTACTTC. As protein: CASSESGLAHSYEQYF. J is TRBJ2-7 and V is TRBV10-2, with 9 bases lining up with TRBD2. Germline V CDR1 and CDR2: WSHSY, SAAADI. This CDR3 is built from 16 residues. The V gene end was trimmed by 0 bases and the J gene end by 0 bases; junction bases not matched to a gene: 3.

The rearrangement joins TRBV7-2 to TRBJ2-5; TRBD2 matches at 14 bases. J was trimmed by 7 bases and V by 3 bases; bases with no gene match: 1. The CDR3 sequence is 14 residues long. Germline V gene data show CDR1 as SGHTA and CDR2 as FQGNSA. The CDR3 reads CASSFGLAGGTQYF. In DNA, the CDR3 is TGTGCCAGCAGCTTCGGACTAGCGGGAGGGACCCAGTACTTC. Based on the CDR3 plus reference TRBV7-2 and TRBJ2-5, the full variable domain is GAGVSQSPSNKVTEKGKDVELRCDPISGHTALYWYRQSLGQGLEFLIYFQGNSAPDKSGLPSDRFSAERTGGSVSTLTIQRTQQEDSAVYLCASSFGLAGGTQYFGPGTRLLVL.

The CDR3 nucleotides read TGTGCCACCAGTGATGCCCGAACAGGCTCAAGTGGCTACACCTTC. Amino acid sequence: CATSDARTGSSGYTF. The chain is built from TRBV24-1 and TRBJ1-2, with D tentatively TRBD1 (5 bases). Germline loops: CDR1 KGHDR, CDR2 SFDVKD. This CDR3 is 15 amino acids long. V was clipped by 3 bases and J by 7 bases, with 17 bases between them.

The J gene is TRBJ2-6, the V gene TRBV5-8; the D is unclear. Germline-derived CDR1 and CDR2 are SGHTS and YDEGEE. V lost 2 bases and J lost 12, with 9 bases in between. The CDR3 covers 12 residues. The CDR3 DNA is TGTGCCAGCAGCTTCCTGTCGAGCGTCCTGACTTTC. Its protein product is CASSFLSSVLTF.

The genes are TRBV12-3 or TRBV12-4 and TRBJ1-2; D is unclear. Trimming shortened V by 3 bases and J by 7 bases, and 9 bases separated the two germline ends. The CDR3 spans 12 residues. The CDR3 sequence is CASSFEGSGYTF. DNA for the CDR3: TGTGCCAGCAGTTTCGAGGGTAGTGGCTACACCTTC.

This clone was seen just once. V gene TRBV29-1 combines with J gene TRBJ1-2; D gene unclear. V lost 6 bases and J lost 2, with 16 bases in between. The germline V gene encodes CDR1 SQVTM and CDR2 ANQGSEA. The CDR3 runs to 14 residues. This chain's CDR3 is CSVKTPQENYGYTF. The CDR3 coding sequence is TGCAGCGTCAAAACCCCCCAGGAAAACTATGGCTACACCTTC.